The clone carrying this TCR beta chain was counted between two and nine times. Its antigen remains unidentified. The source of the sample is a study of T cell repertoires in cytomegalovirus infection. The overall study: Public TCR beta signature analysis indicated the presence of both CMV infection and matching HLA type. Study-level findings and limits: The ex vivo response showed dominance by HLA-C-restricted CMV-specific TCR beta clonotypes.

TCRdb reprocessed the reads via MiXCR and lists one record per CDR3 protein. This sample carries 350,000 to 550,000 distinct CDR3 sequences, approximately 31% of them seen once, and the ten largest clones take roughly 13%. The sample consisted of PBMCs. This receptor was taken from a human donor in good health (CMV status not recorded). Some clones in this sample may be carry-over from other donors' samples.

The CDR3 DNA sequence: TGTGCCAGTACCGATTTGGGCCTAGCGGGGGGCCGGAGAGCCAAAAACATTCAGTACTTC. Encoded protein: CASTDLGLAGGRRAKNIQYF. The chain combines TRBV19 with TRBJ2-4; 11 nucleotides agree with TRBD2. The CDR3 loop spans 20 amino acids. CDR1 is LNHDA, CDR2 SQIVND, per germline (reference sequence). Trimming at V came to 7 bases and at J to 0 bases, leaving 17 bases not matched to a gene.